This T cell receptor beta chain derives from a study of T cells in Graves' hyperthyroidism and ophthalmopathy. Findings and limits, study-wide: Peripheral blood also featured most of the thyroid clonotypes expanded above 0.001.

The trim removed 6 bases at V and 1 base at J, leaving 4 bases unmatched. The CDR3 runs to 13 residues. Germline-derived CDR1 and CDR2 are DFQATT and SNEGSKA (reference sequence). This clonotype turned up a few times. The antigen is undetermined. RNA transcripts were the template for amplifying TCR beta CDR3 regions. With the HTBI primer set, the TCR CDR3 went through a first round of RT-PCR. TCRdb called the multiplex PCR reads again in MiXCR, with one record for every CDR3 protein. The sample contains about 160,000 distinct CDR3 sequences, 9.4% of which appear only once. Specimen: blood. This clonotype was sampled from a woman younger than 35 with Graves' hyperthyroidism that later progressed to Graves' ophthalmopathy. The chain recombines TRBV20-1 with TRBJ1-2; TRBD1 agrees at 8 bases. The CDR3 DNA follows: TGCAGTGCACCGGACAGGGATAACTATGGCTACACCTTC. This encodes CSAPDRDNYGYTF.